This T cell receptor (beta chain) comes out of a study of cytomegalovirus exposure and HLA in healthy donors. Study observations and caveats: Common viral pathogens were later found to be apparently linked to several of the most significant clusters. For most TCR sequences rarity was the rule, although some public TCRs occurred in many donors. The authors considered a cluster of highly shared sequence variants likely to be a sequencing artifact.

These donors, healthy bone marrow donors, were studied. Concerning this clone: The antigen remains undetermined.

PCR was performed using 60 Vbeta and 13 Jbeta primers. Sequencing was performed with immunoSEQ multiplex PCR; in TCRdb, only in-frame clones are kept and a portion is missing. The sample has 90,000 to 120,000 clones, around four fifths seen once. The CDR3 sequence is 15 residues long. Germline assignment: CDR1 SGHDT and CDR2 YYEEEE. V was pared by 5 bases and J by 4 bases, with 18 bases between. The source material was PBMCs. The chain carries TRBV5-6 and TRBJ1-2; D possibly corresponds to TRBD1 (5 bases). This receptor was obtained from a man between 25 and 39 years old in good health and CMV-seronegative. CDR3 sequence (DNA): TGTGCCAGCAGACCTGGAAGGGGACTCTTCTATGGCTACACCTTC. Amino acids: CASRPGRGLFYGYTF.